What follows is one TCR beta chain and its context. The antigen remains undetermined. The data belong to a study of T-cell memory formation after mild COVID-19. Across the study: Clusters of TCRs were largely donor specific. Notes on the study in general: Second-wave clones that peaked on day 37 lacked confirmed SARS-CoV-2 specificity. Cross-reactive memory appears to have joined, as suggested by some responding clones showing up in pre-infection memory.

Constant-segment-primed 5'RACE gave TCR alpha and TCR beta cDNA libraries with sample barcodes and UMIs. Each CDR3 protein is one row after TCRdb ran MiXCR on the 5' RACE reads. The table lists 470,000 or so distinct CDR3 sequences, around a sixth of them singletons. The sequenced sample consisted of PBMCs or a T cell subset sorted from them (not recorded which). The TCR was taken from an adult woman who had mild COVID-19 (a few samples of this study predate the infection). Cell type and time point are not known.

For the CDR3, the DNA is TGTGCCAGCAGGAGGTTACTCGAGGGAGGCGAGCAGTACTTC. Protein: CASRRLLEGGEQYF. The V call is TRBV5-4, the J call TRBJ2-7; D may be TRBD2 (6 bases). This CDR3 region has 14 residues. The germline V gene has CDR1 SGHNT and CDR2 YYREEE (reference sequence). V was shortened by 5 bases and J by 6 bases, with 18 bases between the two germline ends.